The TCR beta chain described here comes from a study of T-cell reconstitution after alpha-beta-depleted transplantation in children. Study results and caveats: Some patients showed high day-60 TCRbeta diversity, which derived from surviving recipient T cells and thymic progenitors. Expanded graft clones, several hundred of them, were reportedly the source of alpha-beta T cells about two months after transplant. After one year, T-cell counts and TCRbeta diversity mostly came from new T cells.

Preparation of the TCRbeta library used unique molecular identifiers. One entry per CDR3 protein results from TCRdb running MiXCR on the PCR reads. The sample has fewer than 750,000 distinct CDR3 sequences; about 21% are singletons. This clonotype occurred many times. Its antigen is unknown. This CDR3 comprises 11 residues. The germline CDR1 and CDR2 sequences are GTSNPN and SVGIG (reference sequence). V was shortened by 1 base and J by 3 bases, with 3 bases between the two germline ends. This sequence was found in a boy less than two years old who had a stem cell transplant for acute myeloid leukemia, so the T cells may come from the graft donor. The sequences come from PBMCs, mostly from graft donor cells, collected 360 days after TCRalphabeta/CD19-depleted stem cell transplant. This sequence joins TRBV30 and TRBJ2-5; D unresolved. CDR3 in amino acids: CAWSAKETQYF. The DNA of the CDR3 is TGTGCCTGGAGTGCGAAAGAGACCCAGTACTTC.